This is a list of T cell receptor beta chains from one sample in a study. MiXCR, run by TCRdb on the RT-PCR reads, gives a single entry per CDR3 protein. The sample contains about 700,000 distinct CDR3 sequences, 14% of which appear only once. Sequenced input: memory CD4+ T cells from blood. Every receptor here comes from a female donor in good health, serving as a healthy control. CDR3s include the opening cysteine and the closing phenylalanine or tryptophan. A D gene is named only where the DNA matches it firmly. The size field is filled for only some rows; it gives once, few, many or a size class.

j_call v_call clone_size d_call cdr3_aa cdr3_nt
TRBJ1-2 TRBV10-3 many . CAIGQGYGYTF TGTGCCATAGGTCAGGGTTATGGCTACACCTTC
TRBJ1-1 TRBV28 . . CASSLHRTMGTEAFF TGTGCCAGCAGCCTCCATCGGACGATGGGCACTGAAGCTTTCTTT
TRBJ2-2 TRBV7-2 many TRBD1 CAAGRGQGVGELFF TGTGCAGCGGGGAGAGGACAGGGGGTCGGGGAGCTGTTTTTT
TRBJ2-1 TRBV9 . TRBD2 CASSVDPSPGTSGREFF TGTGCCAGCAGCGTAGACCCGTCCCCTGGGACTAGCGGGAGGGAGTTCTTC
TRBJ1-4 TRBV7-2 . . CASSPGHPGEKLFF TGTGCCAGCAGCCCCGGACATCCGGGAGAAAAACTGTTTTTT
TRBJ1-5 TRBV7-9 few TRBD1 CASSWGQVIQPQHF TGTGCCAGCAGCTGGGGACAGGTAATTCAACCCCAGCATTTT
TRBJ1-5 TRBV27 . . CASSLTREQPQHF TGTGCCAGCAGTTTAACGAGGGAGCAGCCCCAGCATTTT
TRBJ2-1 TRBV7-2 many . CASSLMDSNEQFF TGTGCCAGCAGCTTAATGGACAGCAATGAGCAGTTCTTC
TRBJ1-2 TRBV6-2/TRBV6-3 few TRBD1 CASSTPRQGWYGYTF TGTGCCAGCAGCACCCCCCGACAGGGATGGTATGGCTACACCTTC
TRBJ1-5 TRBV5-5 few . CASSYWTDSNQPQHF TGTGCCAGCAGCTACTGGACAGATAGCAATCAGCCCCAGCATTTT
TRBJ2-3 TRBV5-1 many . CASIQGNPYTDTQYF TGCGCCAGCATCCAGGGTAACCCCTACACAGATACGCAGTATTTT
TRBJ1-6 TRBV12-3/TRBV12-4 many . CASSFRSDSPLHF TGTGCCAGCAGTTTTCGGTCGGATTCACCCCTCCACTTT
TRBJ2-1 TRBV19 . . CASRQTGTQRNEQFF TGTGCCAGTAGGCAAACAGGTACTCAGCGGAATGAGCAGTTCTTC
TRBJ2-2 TRBV24-1 few . CATSDFKGLAGELFF TGTGCCACCAGTGATTTTAAGGGTTTGGCCGGGGAGCTGTTTTTT
TRBJ1-6 TRBV5-1 many . CASSLEGQRGDSPLHF TGCGCCAGCAGCTTGGAGGGACAACGGGGAGATTCACCCCTCCACTTT
TRBJ2-5 TRBV9 . TRBD2 CASSSSGRALREETQYF TGTGCCAGCAGCTCTAGCGGGAGGGCCCTCAGAGAAGAGACCCAGTACTTC
TRBJ1-2 TRBV4-2 . TRBD1 CASSQDRTGVSGYTF TGTGCCAGCAGCCAAGACCGGACAGGGGTCAGCGGCTACACCTTC
TRBJ1-1 TRBV7-2 . . CASSLDFNVHTEAFF TGTGCCAGCAGCTTAGATTTCAATGTCCACACTGAAGCTTTCTTT
TRBJ2-7 TRBV4-3 many TRBD1 CASSYDRGLGYEQYF TGCGCCAGCAGTTACGACAGGGGATTGGGCTACGAGCAGTACTTC
TRBJ1-1 TRBV27 few TRBD1 CASRFRDRGEAFF TGTGCCAGCCGCTTCCGGGACAGGGGTGAAGCTTTCTTT
TRBJ1-1 TRBV4-2 few . CASQSRGRRDSFF TGTGCCAGCCAAAGCCGAGGAAGACGGGACTCTTTCTTT
TRBJ1-2 TRBV6-5 many TRBD1 CASSFRDRVYGYTF TGTGCCAGCAGTTTCCGGGACAGGGTCTATGGCTACACCTTC
TRBJ2-1 TRBV29-1 many TRBD2 CSVELADPYNEQFF TGCAGCGTTGAACTAGCGGACCCCTACAATGAGCAGTTCTTC
TRBJ1-1 TRBV11-3 . . CASSLAYGTEAFF TGTGCCAGCAGCTTGGCCTATGGGACTGAAGCTTTCTTT
TRBJ2-3 TRBV5-6 few . CASSKALLGLTDTQYF TGTGCCAGCAGCAAGGCCCTCCTAGGCCTCACAGATACGCAGTATTTT
TRBJ1-2 TRBV15 . . CATRWTGGRDGYTF TGTGCCACCAGGTGGACTGGGGGTCGGGATGGCTACACCTTC
TRBJ2-2 TRBV7-2 . . CASSGARSTGELFF TGTGCCAGCAGCGGGGCGCGGAGTACCGGGGAGCTGTTTTTT
TRBJ2-2 TRBV20-1 . . CSARPPSSGTGELFF TGCAGTGCTAGACCTCCGTCCTCGGGAACCGGGGAGCTGTTTTTT
TRBJ1-3 TRBV7-3 many TRBD1 CASSLRGPETGVARDTIYF TGTGCCAGCAGCTTACGTGGGCCAGAAACAGGGGTGGCTCGAGACACCATATATTTT
TRBJ2-1 TRBV12-3/TRBV12-4 . TRBD2 CASSNSMRGAQNEQFF TGTGCCAGCAGTAACTCCATGCGGGGGGCCCAAAATGAGCAGTTCTTC
TRBJ2-3 TRBV5-1 . TRBD1 CASSRDSSMDTQYF TGCGCCAGCTCCCGGGACAGCAGCATGGATACGCAGTATTTT
TRBJ1-1 TRBV28 few . CASSFRTMNTEAFF TGTGCCAGCAGTTTCCGGACGATGAACACTGAAGCTTTCTTT
TRBJ2-2 TRBV5-5 many . CASSPPDHANTGELFF TGTGCCAGCAGCCCCCCCGATCACGCGAACACCGGGGAGCTGTTTTTT
TRBJ2-3 TRBV7-2 few . CASSLVGWGVTQYF TGTGCCAGCAGCTTAGTCGGGTGGGGGGTTACGCAGTATTTT
TRBJ2-7 TRBV7-9 . . CASSFQDEQYF TGTGCCAGCAGCTTCCAGGACGAGCAGTACTTC
TRBJ2-4 TRBV20-1 few . CSARGPSQVVAKNIQYF TGCAGTGCTAGAGGGCCTAGCCAGGTTGTAGCCAAAAACATTCAGTACTTC
TRBJ2-5 TRBV2 few . CAGRGDQETQYF TGTGCCGGACGGGGAGACCAAGAGACCCAGTACTTC
TRBJ2-5 TRBV27 . TRBD1 CASRLTGAETQYF TGTGCCAGCAGACTCACAGGGGCGGAGACCCAGTACTTC
TRBJ2-3 TRBV5-1 few . CASSLGPLGADTQYF TGCGCCAGCAGCTTGGGTCCTTTGGGCGCAGATACGCAGTATTTT
TRBJ2-7 TRBV12-3/TRBV12-4 . . CASHPRKGFGYEQYF TGTGCCAGTCACCCTCGGAAAGGTTTTGGGTACGAGCAGTACTTC
TRBJ2-1 TRBV9 . . CASSDGYNEQFF TGTGCCAGCAGCGACGGGTACAATGAGCAGTTCTTC
TRBJ2-6 TRBV27 once . CASSLGPQHGSGANVLTF TGTGCCAGCAGTTTAGGTCCCCAACATGGTTCTGGGGCCAACGTCCTGACTTTC
TRBJ1-2 TRBV7-9 many TRBD1 CASSSTGSNYGYTF TGTGCCAGCAGCTCGACAGGGTCCAACTATGGCTACACCTTC
TRBJ2-3 TRBV29-1 few . CSVSPQATDTQYF TGCAGCGTTTCCCCCCAGGCCACAGATACGCAGTATTTT
TRBJ2-5 TRBV20-1 few . CSARDQAGLTQYF TGCAGTGCTAGAGATCAAGCCGGGCTGACCCAGTACTTC
TRBJ1-2 TRBV6-1 once . CASSLAGAASGYTF TGTGCCAGCAGCCTCGCAGGGGCCGCCTCTGGGTACACCTTC
TRBJ1-4 TRBV5-5 . . CASSLLTATREKLFF TGTGCCAGCAGCCTATTGACAGCGACACGGGAAAAACTGTTTTTT
TRBJ2-1 TRBV4-3 many TRBD2 CASSQEGLRLAGGNEQFF TGCGCCAGCAGCCAAGAAGGTCTTCGACTAGCGGGAGGCAATGAGCAGTTCTTC
TRBJ2-2 TRBV6-1 few TRBD2 CASRGLADLNTGELFF TGTGCCAGCAGGGGACTAGCGGATCTGAACACCGGGGAGCTGTTTTTT
TRBJ2-1 TRBV15 . . CATSRGEYNEQFF TGTGCCACCAGCAGGGGAGAATACAATGAGCAGTTCTTC
TRBJ1-4 TRBV6-5 few TRBD1 CASSPGGTGHEKLFF TGTGCCAGCAGCCCCGGCGGGACAGGGCATGAAAAACTGTTTTTT